This TCR beta chain was profiled in a study of blood T cell repertoires in COVID-19 (dated by TCRdb to about 2020). A note on the overall study: Samples covering the acute and convalescent phases of COVID-19 were provided by collaborators in the United States, Italy and Spain. The sample metadata nearly always contained a de-identified subject ID, COVID-19 status, age in years and sex. The dataset comprised deeply sampled blood TCRbeta repertoires from subjects exposed to, actively infected with, or recovered from COVID-19. The prospective study material was composed of cDNA or gDNA derived from T cells, B-cell-depleted T cells, or PBMCs. A freely available public database, intended as a resource for researchers studying the immune response to SARS-CoV-2, is where the repertoires were released. The samples were drawn from the first 160 participants of the ongoing ImmuneRACE study and from 1,254 subjects provided by 6 global collaborators. Where available, HLA class I and class II types were obtained from metadata supplied by the sample provider rather than from assay-based typing. The study at large found these results: The amount of clinical and demographic metadata varied by source and participant and was provided uncurated.

With regard to this clone: No cognate antigen has been identified for it. Per-base quality was not reported, and no clone a single base away is much larger than it.

The CDR3 contains 15 residues, cysteine and phenylalanine counted. Of the read, only the CDR3 DNA is kept; its 45 bases are in frame from base 1. Per the germline V gene, MNHEY is the CDR1 and SVGEGT is the CDR2. The V end gives up 6 bases and the J end 3 bases, leaving 9 bases in the junction not matched to a gene. TCRbeta CDR3 regions were amplified from genomic DNA by means of the immunoSEQ Assay, a bias-controlled multiplex PCR. In the authors' own workflow: The number of nucleated cells in each sample was estimated by amplification of reference gene primers within the assay. Sequence reads were collapsed and filtered to measure the absolute abundance of every unique TCRbeta CDR3 rearrangement. For each sample, productive Simpson clonality was calculated by taking the square root of Simpson's diversity index across productive rearrangements. TCRdb carries this immuneACCESS record with in-frame sequences only. Its versions omit some clonotypes, under half of them owing to an unresolved V gene in the studies checked, with the rest unexplained. V, J and clone size are those of that table, while D and trimming were read from the DNA. Counted in this sample were 150,000 to 200,000 clones; less than 85% of them appeared once. The leading ten clones occupy approximately 12% of the sample.

Participants in the prospective study were enrolled through a virtual design, were aged roughly 18 to 90 years, and lived in 24 United States geographic areas. In the prospective study, participants were assigned to cohorts based on the clinical history participants reported in a screening survey and a study questionnaire. Recovered participants in ImmuneRACE Cohort 3 were defined by two consecutive negative NP/OP PCR tests, clearance by a healthcare professional, or resolution of symptoms. Mobile phlebotomists in the prospective study collected whole blood, serum and a nasopharyngeal or oropharyngeal swab from every participant. Over a roughly two-month period, participants in the prospective study had the option of providing additional blood draws and questionnaires. Before DNA extraction, blood samples from the prospective study were shipped at room temperature or frozen.

The specimen was PBMCs or T cells enriched from blood (not recorded which). This sequence uses TRBV6-2 or TRBV6-3 and TRBJ1-2; TRBD1 fits 8 bases in the junction. This TCR derives from a man aged 45-60 years who had recovered from COVID-19. CDR3 region: CASSPGTGNYYGYTF. The nucleotides read TGTGCCAGCAGCCCTGGGACAGGCAACTACTATGGCTACACCTTC.